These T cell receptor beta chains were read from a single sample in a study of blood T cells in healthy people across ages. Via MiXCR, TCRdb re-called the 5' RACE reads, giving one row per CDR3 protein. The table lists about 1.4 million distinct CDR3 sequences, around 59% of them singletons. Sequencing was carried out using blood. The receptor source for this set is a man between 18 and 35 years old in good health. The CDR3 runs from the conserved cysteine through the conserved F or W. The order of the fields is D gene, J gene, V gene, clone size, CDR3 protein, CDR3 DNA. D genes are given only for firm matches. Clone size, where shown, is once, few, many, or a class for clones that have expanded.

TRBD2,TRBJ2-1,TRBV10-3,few,CAIGTSKDEQFF,TGTGCCATCGGGACTAGTAAGGATGAGCAGTTCTTC
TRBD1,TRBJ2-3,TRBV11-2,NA,CASSWDRLEDTQYF,TGTGCCAGCAGCTGGGACAGGCTCGAAGATACGCAGTATTTT
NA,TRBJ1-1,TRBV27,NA,CASSFGAGSNTEAFF,TGTGCCAGCAGTTTTGGCGCAGGGTCGAACACTGAAGCTTTCTTT
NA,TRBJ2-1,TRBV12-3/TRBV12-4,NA,CASSTQIQGPEQFF,TGTGCCAGCAGTACGCAGATACAGGGTCCTGAGCAGTTCTTC
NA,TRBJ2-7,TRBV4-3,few,CASSQDPDTLYEQYF,TGCGCCAGCAGCCAAGATCCGGACACCTTATACGAGCAGTACTTC
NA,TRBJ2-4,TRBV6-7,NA,CASNHTSGNIQYF,TGTGCCAGCAACCACACGTCAGGAAACATTCAGTACTTC
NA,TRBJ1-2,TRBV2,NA,CASTGLGYGYTF,TGTGCCAGCACAGGGCTCGGCTATGGCTACACCTTC
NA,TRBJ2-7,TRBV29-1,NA,CSVAAESSYEQYF,TGCAGCGTTGCAGCGGAAAGCTCCTACGAGCAGTACTTC
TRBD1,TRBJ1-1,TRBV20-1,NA,CSALRTGETGAFF,TGCAGTGCTCTAAGGACAGGGGAGACTGGAGCTTTCTTT
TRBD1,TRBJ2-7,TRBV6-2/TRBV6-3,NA,CASSEYRGSLEEQYF,TGTGCCAGCAGCGAATACAGGGGGAGCCTTGAGGAGCAGTACTTC
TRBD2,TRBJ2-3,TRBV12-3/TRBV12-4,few,CASRGGSTIDTQYF,TGTGCCAGCAGGGGCGGGAGTACTATAGATACGCAGTATTTT
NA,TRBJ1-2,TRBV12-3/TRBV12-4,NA,CASSINVYGYTF,TGTGCCAGCAGTATAAACGTCTATGGCTACACCTTC
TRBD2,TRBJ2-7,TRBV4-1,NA,CASSQEHGGSYEQYF,TGCGCCAGCAGCCAAGAACACGGGGGGTCCTACGAGCAGTACTTC
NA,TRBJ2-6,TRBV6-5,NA,CASSYRAPYLSGANVLTF,TGTGCCAGCAGTTACAGGGCTCCATATTTATCTGGGGCCAACGTCCTGACTTTC
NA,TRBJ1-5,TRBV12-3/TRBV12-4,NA,CASSLGEGHQPSNQPQHF,TGTGCCAGCAGCCTTGGGGAGGGGCACCAACCTAGCAATCAGCCCCAGCATTTT
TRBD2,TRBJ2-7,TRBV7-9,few,CASSSLADSAYEQYF,TGTGCCAGCAGCTCACTAGCGGATTCCGCCTACGAGCAGTACTTC
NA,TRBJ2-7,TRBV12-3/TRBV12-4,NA,CASSLGPNSPYELYF,TGTGCCAGCAGTTTAGGGCCAAACAGTCCCTACGAGCTGTACTTC
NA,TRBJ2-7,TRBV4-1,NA,CASSQELDVPSYEQYF,TGCGCCAGCAGCCAAGAGCTGGACGTTCCGAGCTACGAGCAGTACTTC
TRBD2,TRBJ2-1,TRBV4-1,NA,CASSPRTSGPLENEQFF,TGCGCCAGCAGCCCACGGACTAGCGGGCCGCTAGAGAATGAGCAGTTCTTC
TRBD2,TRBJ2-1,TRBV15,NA,CATSRGTNSGSRNEQFF,TGTGCCACCAGCAGGGGGACTAATAGCGGGAGCCGGAATGAGCAGTTCTTC
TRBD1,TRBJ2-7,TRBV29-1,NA,CSVERQGSGGYEQYF,TGCAGCGTTGAACGACAGGGCAGTGGGGGATACGAGCAGTACTTC
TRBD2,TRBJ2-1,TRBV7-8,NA,CASSWGWEREGNEQFF,TGTGCCAGCAGCTGGGGTTGGGAGCGGGAGGGCAATGAGCAGTTCTTC
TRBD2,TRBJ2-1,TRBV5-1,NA,CASSSLLAGVVDEQFF,TGCGCCAGCAGCAGCCTACTAGCGGGAGTAGTCGATGAGCAGTTCTTC
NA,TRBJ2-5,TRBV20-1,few,CSAMLGLRETQYF,TGCAGTGCTATGCTGGGCCTCCGAGAGACCCAGTACTTC
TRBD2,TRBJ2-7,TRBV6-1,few,CASAGVPYEQYF,TGTGCCAGCGCGGGAGTCCCCTACGAGCAGTACTTC
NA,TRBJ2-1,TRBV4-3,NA,CASSQGRGQFF,TGCGCCAGCAGCCAGGGCCGGGGACAGTTCTTC